The clone carrying this T cell receptor (beta chain) has more than one count but fewer than ten. This entry belongs to a study of blood T cells in healthy people across ages. Study as a whole: About one barcoded beta molecule was captured per two T cells (by template switching).

The germline V gene encodes CDR1 DFQATT and CDR2 SNEGSKA (reference sequence). Trimming took 2 bases from V and 4 from J, leaving 9 bases between them. This CDR3 is built from 13 residues. For the second PCR, which ran for about 6 to 11 cycles, a sample-barcoded 5' primer and a J-beta primer mix were used. TCRdb called the 5' RACE reads again in MiXCR, with one record for every CDR3 protein. The table lists 1,500,000 or so distinct CDR3 sequences, approximately 42% of them singletons. Sample donors were healthy Caucasian individuals that came from Russia, aged roughly 6 to 95. Per sample, at least 5 micrograms of total RNA were extracted.

V gene TRBV20-1 combines with J gene TRBJ2-1, with D hard to call. This clonotype was sampled from a woman aged 18-29 years in good health. The sequenced sample was blood. CDR3 residues: CSARKRSYNEQFF. The CDR3 nucleotides are TGCAGTGCTAGAAAGAGATCATACAATGAGCAGTTCTTC.